One and the same sample provided the 16 T cell receptor beta chains below, sequenced in a study of blood T cell repertoires in COVID-19. Sequenced by immunoSEQ multiplex PCR; TCRdb stores in-frame clones only, minus some. The sample carries 100,000 or so clones, about 90% recorded once. The sample taken for sequencing was peripheral blood. These receptors originate from a man over 45 with acute or convalescent COVID-19.

Concerning this clone: At one of its ends the junction is not consistent with the germline gene, which may arise from a read error. V and J are TRBV12-5 and TRBJ2-7; D perhaps matches TRBD2 (6 bases). The CDR3 is made up of 13 amino acids. Germline CDR1 LGHNT, CDR2 FRNRAP. In DNA form, the CDR3 reads TGTGCTAGTGCCAACCCTCCGGTAAGCCGACGGGAGTTT. Encoded protein: CASANPPVSRREF.

This chain joins TRBV6-8 and TRBJ2-2; unclear D gene. The CDR3 covers 18 residues. Germline loops: CDR1 MNHGY, CDR2 SAAAGT. Trimming took 6 bases from V and 3 from J, leaving 23 bases between them. CDR3 coding DNA: TGTGCCAGCAGCCGACATCCCCCGACGAGTACGTACACCGGGGAGCTGTTTTTT. Translation gives CASSRHPPTSTYTGELFF.

In this sample, this clone turned up once. The chain joins TRBV15 to TRBJ2-7, with 8 bases lining up with TRBD1. CDR3 length equals 14 residues. CDR1 is LNHNV and CDR2 is YYDKDF in the germline V gene (reference sequence). V lost 3 bases and J lost 5; bases outside the gene matches: 6. CDR3: CATSSPGGRDEQYF. For the CDR3, the DNA is TGTGCCACCAGCAGTCCAGGGGGCAGGGACGAGCAGTACTTC.

The V call is TRBV6-1, the J call TRBJ1-5, with TRBD1 identical over 8 bases. V was pared by 1 base and J by 2 bases, with 1 base of the junction left unmatched. The length of the CDR3 is 15 residues. Germline lookup yields CDR1 MNHNS and CDR2 SASEGT. This CDR3 is CASSEEGQGNQPQHF. For the CDR3, the DNA is TGTGCCAGCAGTGAAGAGGGACAGGGCAATCAGCCCCAGCATTTT.

The rearrangement joins TRBV5-1 to TRBJ1-5, with no clear D. CDR3 length: 15 amino acids. Germline values: CDR1 SGHRS, CDR2 YFSETQ. Trimming pared 0 bases from V and 7 bases from J, leaving 14 bases between. CDR3 nucleotide sequence: TGCGCCAGCAGCTTGGAGCCGGGGTCAGGACAGCCCCAGCATTTT. As protein: CASSLEPGSGQPQHF.

The genes are TRBV28 and TRBJ1-5; the D is unclear. Per the germline V gene, CDR1 is MDHEN and CDR2 is SYDVKM. There are 13 residues in the CDR3. The V end lost 2 bases, the J end lost 8 bases, and 10 bases lay between the germline ends. The CDR3 DNA follows: TGTGCCAGCAGTTTAGTTCGGGGTGAGCCCCAGCATTTT. This translates into CASSLVRGEPQHF.

This chain uses TRBV6-6 with TRBJ1-5; the match to TRBD1 covers 7 bases. Germline loops: CDR1 MNHNY, CDR2 SVGAGI (reference sequence). The CDR3 length is 15 residues. The V segment lost 5 bases and the J segment 5 bases; nucleotides outside the gene matches: 9. The CDR3 region has the DNA TGTGCCAGCAGTCAACTTCGACAGGGCGATCAGCCCCAGCATTTT. This encodes CASSQLRQGDQPQHF.

The chain is built from TRBV6-2 or TRBV6-3 and TRBJ1-2; D gene ambiguous. This CDR3 has 14 residues. The germline CDR1 and CDR2 sequences are MNHEY and SVGEGT. The V end lost 4 bases, the J end lost 8 bases, and 17 bases lay between the germline ends. CDR3 bases: TGTGCCAGCAGTTTCGTGGCGGGAAGCTTCGGCTACACCTTC. Amino acids: CASSFVAGSFGYTF.

The rearrangement links TRBV9 to TRBJ2-6; D not certain. The germline V gene encodes CDR1 SGDLS and CDR2 YYNGEE. V was clipped by 4 bases and J by 0 bases, with 8 bases between them. The CDR3 length is 15 residues. The CDR3 nucleotides read TGTGCCAGCAGCCCCGGTACCTCTGGGGCCAACGTCCTGACTTTC. This codes for CASSPGTSGANVLTF. Variable domain in full (rest from reference TRBV9 and TRBJ2-6): DSGVTQTPKHLITATGQRVTLRCSPRSGDLSVYWYQQSLDQGLQFLIQYYNGEERAKGNILERFSAQQFPDLHSELNLSSLELGDSALYFCASSPGTSGANVLTFGAGSRLTVL.

The J gene is TRBJ1-1, the V gene TRBV6-5, with 7 positions matching TRBD1. This CDR3 spans 16 amino acids. V shed 1 base, J shed 4 bases, and the junction held 9 bases outside the gene matches. From germline, CDR1 is MNHEY and CDR2 SVGAGI. CDR3 sequence (DNA): TGTGCCAGCAGTTACTTGTCACAGGGGTCGGGCACTGAAGCTTTCTTT. Protein: CASSYLSQGSGTEAFF.

The rearrangement joins TRBV24-1 to TRBJ2-3, with TRBD1 as a possible D gene (5 bases). Trimming pared 4 bases from V and 0 bases from J, leaving 13 bases between. Germline-derived CDR1 and CDR2 are KGHDR and SFDVKD. The CDR3 consists of 16 residues. The CDR3 is CATSDRTGHSTDTQYF. The CDR3 bases are TGTGCCACCAGTGACCGAACAGGTCATAGCACAGATACGCAGTATTTT.

The chain couples TRBV2 to TRBJ2-3; D is possibly TRBD1 (6 bases). Between the trimmed V and J ends, which lost 3 bases and 4 bases, there was a span of 11 bases. CDR3 length equals 14 residues. Germline assignment: CDR1 SNHLY and CDR2 FYNNEI. DNA for the CDR3: TGTGCCAGCAGTGAGGGCAGGGGACCAGATACGCAGTATTTT. It codes for CASSEGRGPDTQYF.

V usage is TRBV6-6 and J usage is TRBJ1-2, with TRBD1 as a possible D gene (5 bases). There are 13 residues in the CDR3. V was trimmed by 5 bases and J by 4 bases, leaving 11 bases between them. Per germline, CDR1 MNHNY and CDR2 SVGAGI (reference sequence). Here the CDR3 reads CASSPDRLYGYTF. The CDR3 nucleotides are TGTGCCAGCAGTCCCGACAGACTCTATGGCTACACCTTC.

The chain uses TRBV6-5 and TRBJ2-1; a weak D match, TRBD2 (5 bases). Deletions cut 7 bases from V and 6 bases from J, with 10 bases between. Looked up from germline, CDR1 is MNHEY and CDR2 is SVGAGI. CDR3 length: 12 residues. The CDR3 reads CASTPGSNEQFF. For the CDR3, the DNA is TGTGCCAGCACTCCGGGGAGCAATGAGCAGTTCTTC.

The V call is TRBV5-6, the J call TRBJ2-5, with D possibly TRBD1 on 6 matching bases. Germline V lookup: CDR1 SGHDT, CDR2 YYEEEE. The V end lost 6 bases, the J end lost 1 base, and 13 bases lay between the germline ends. The CDR3 loop spans 14 amino acids. CDR3 DNA: TGTGCCAGCACCGAGGGCAGGGGCCAAGAGACCCAGTACTTC. It encodes CASTEGRGQETQYF.

This clone was observed a single time. The chain combines TRBV25-1 with TRBJ1-5; TRBD1 might be the D (5 bases). The germline V gene has CDR1 MGHDK and CDR2 SYGVNS. With 2 bases removed from V and 3 bases from J, the gap between germline ends came to 8 bases. There are 14 residues in the CDR3. CDR3 residues: CASSEQGNNQPQHF. The DNA for the CDR3 is TGTGCCAGCAGTGAACAGGGAAACAATCAGCCCCAGCATTTT.